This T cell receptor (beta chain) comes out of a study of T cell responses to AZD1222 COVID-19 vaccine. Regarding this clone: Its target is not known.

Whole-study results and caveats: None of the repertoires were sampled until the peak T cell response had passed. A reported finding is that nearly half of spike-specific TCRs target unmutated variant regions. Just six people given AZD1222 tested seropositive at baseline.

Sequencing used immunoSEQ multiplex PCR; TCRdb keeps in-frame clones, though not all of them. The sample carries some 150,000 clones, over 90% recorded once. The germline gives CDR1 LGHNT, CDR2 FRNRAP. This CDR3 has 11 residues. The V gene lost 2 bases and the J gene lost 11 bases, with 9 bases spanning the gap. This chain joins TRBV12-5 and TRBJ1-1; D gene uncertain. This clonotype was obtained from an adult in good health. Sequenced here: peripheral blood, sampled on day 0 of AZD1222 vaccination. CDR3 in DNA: TGTGCTAGTGGTTTGAAGTCGCGCGCTTTCTTT. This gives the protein CASGLKSRAFF.